This T cell receptor beta chain is drawn from a study of cytomegalovirus exposure and HLA in healthy donors. CDR3 length: 17 residues. The germline V and J ends were trimmed by 4 bases and 3 bases, with 20 bases remaining between them. Germline loops: CDR1 MNHEY, CDR2 SMNVEV (reference sequence). The PCR employed 60 Vbeta primers together with 13 Jbeta primers. Sequencing used immunoSEQ multiplex PCR; TCRdb keeps in-frame clones, though not all of them. The sample has around 180,000 clones, around 75% seen once. V gene TRBV27 combines with J gene TRBJ2-3, with a tentative D call TRBD2 (6 bases). This clonotype was sampled from a woman aged 25 to 45 in good health and CMV-seropositive. Sequences were obtained from PBMCs. Written as DNA, the CDR3 is TGTGCCAGCAGTTCGGGACTTCCGAGGCGGGGAACAGATACGCAGTATTTT. Translated, it gives CASSSGLPRRGTDTQYF.